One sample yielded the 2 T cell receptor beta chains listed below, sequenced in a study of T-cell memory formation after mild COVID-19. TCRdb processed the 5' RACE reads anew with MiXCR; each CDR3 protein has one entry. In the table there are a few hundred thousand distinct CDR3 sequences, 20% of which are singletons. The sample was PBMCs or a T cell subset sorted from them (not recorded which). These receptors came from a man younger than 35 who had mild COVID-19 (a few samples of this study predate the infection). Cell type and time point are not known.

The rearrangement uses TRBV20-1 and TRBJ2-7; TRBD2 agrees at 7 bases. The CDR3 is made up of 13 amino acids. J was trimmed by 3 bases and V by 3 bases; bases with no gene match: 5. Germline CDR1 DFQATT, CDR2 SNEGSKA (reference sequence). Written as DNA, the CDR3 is TGCAGTGCTAGGCAGCCGGGAGGCTACGAGCAGTACGTC. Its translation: CSARQPGGYEQYV.

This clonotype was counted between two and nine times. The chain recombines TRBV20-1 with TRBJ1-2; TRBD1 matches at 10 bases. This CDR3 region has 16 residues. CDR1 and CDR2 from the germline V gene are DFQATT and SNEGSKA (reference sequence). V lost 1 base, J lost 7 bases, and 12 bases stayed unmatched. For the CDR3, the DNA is TGCAGTGCTAGAGCCGTGTTCCGGACAGGGGGAAGTGGCTACACCTTC. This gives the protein CSARAVFRTGGSGYTF.